The source of this T cell receptor beta chain is a study of cytomegalovirus exposure and HLA in healthy donors. Overall study findings and caveats: According to a subsequent analysis, TCR clusters from the first cohort were inclined to appear together in the 110 or so validation repertoires. Cytomegalovirus-associated status was assigned to about 170 TCR beta chains.

Sequencing used immunoSEQ multiplex PCR; TCRdb keeps in-frame clones, though not all of them. Of 150,000 or so clones in the sample, 85% to 95% were seen once. Separate from the approximately 700-subject first cohort was the roughly 120-subject validation cohort, to which the donors belonged. Remarks on this clone: No antigen is known for it.

The origin of this receptor is a young man in good health and CMV-seropositive. The sequenced sample consisted of PBMCs.

The CDR3 DNA sequence: TGTGCCAGCAGCCGGAGATTCGGGGAGACCCAGTACTTC. It is translated as CASSRRFGETQYF. The V gene is TRBV14, the J gene TRBJ2-5; D not resolved. Deletions cut 4 bases from V and 5 bases from J, with 11 bases between. The CDR3 is 13 amino acids. CDR1 and CDR2 (germline): SGHDN, FVKESK.